This TCR beta chain was sequenced in a study of vaccination and CD4 T cells after COVID-19. The Oncomine TCR Beta short-read assay generated sequence data from the DNA of cultured CD4+ T cells. Via MiXCR, TCRdb re-called the PCR reads, giving one row per CDR3 protein. The table lists around 25,000 distinct CDR3 sequences, about 46% of them singletons. Treatment reported: approximately 9-day PBMC culture with coronavirus spike peptide pools or control peptides (ViraFEST assay). The J segment lost 6 bases and the V segment lost 6 bases, leaving 5 bases of the junction unmatched. The CDR3 totals 12 residues. CDR1 and CDR2 (germline): SQVTM, ANQGSEA. On this clonotype itself: Its specificity is unknown.

The V gene is TRBV29-1, the J gene TRBJ2-3; TRBD1 matches 8 bases. Sequenced material: CD4+ T cells from blood, cultured in vitro. This receptor was identified in a human donor who had recovered from COVID-19. The CDR3 here is CSVTRQGDTQYF. The DNA for the CDR3 is TGCAGCGTGACTAGACAGGGGGATACGCAGTATTTT.